The entry below describes one T cell receptor beta chain. Trimming took off 7 bases at V and 3 bases at J, with 13 bases between the two ends. Per germline, CDR1 MNHEY and CDR2 SVGAGI. The length of the CDR3 is 13 residues. Measured with immunoSEQ multiplex PCR; TCRdb has only the in-frame clones, and not every one. The sample yields 250,000 to 300,000 clones, more than 75% seen once. This entry is derived from a study of blood T cell repertoires in COVID-19. The TCR was taken from an older woman in a cohort exposed to, infected with or recovered from COVID-19 (not recorded which). This sequence joins TRBV6-5 and TRBJ2-7; possibly TRBD2 for D (5 bases). Sequencing input: PBMCs or T cells enriched from blood (not recorded which). CDR3 residues: CASTDRTRYEQYF. CDR3 nucleotides: TGTGCCAGCACCGATAGGACTCGCTACGAGCAGTACTTC.